This T cell receptor beta chain was found in a study of shared clonotypes between healthy human individuals. Researchers ran the assay at a deep level. Some clones are missing from TCRdb's copy, which holds only in-frame ones; the method was immunoSEQ multiplex PCR. The table shows about 92,000 clones, with about half occurring only once. Sequencing was carried out using PBMCs. The TCR sequence derives from a woman aged 40 to 50 in good health. Some clones in this sample may be carry-over from other donors' samples.

Written as DNA, the CDR3 is TGTGCCAGCAGTGGGGCTAGGAGGGCAGGGGGCCACACTGAAGCTTTCTTT. Protein: CASSGARRAGGHTEAFF. This chain uses TRBV2 with TRBJ1-1, with 8 bases fitting TRBD1. With 4 bases clipped from V and 3 bases from J, the junction kept 13 bases outside the gene matches. The CDR3 is 17 amino acids. The germline V gene encodes CDR1 SNHLY and CDR2 FYNNEI.